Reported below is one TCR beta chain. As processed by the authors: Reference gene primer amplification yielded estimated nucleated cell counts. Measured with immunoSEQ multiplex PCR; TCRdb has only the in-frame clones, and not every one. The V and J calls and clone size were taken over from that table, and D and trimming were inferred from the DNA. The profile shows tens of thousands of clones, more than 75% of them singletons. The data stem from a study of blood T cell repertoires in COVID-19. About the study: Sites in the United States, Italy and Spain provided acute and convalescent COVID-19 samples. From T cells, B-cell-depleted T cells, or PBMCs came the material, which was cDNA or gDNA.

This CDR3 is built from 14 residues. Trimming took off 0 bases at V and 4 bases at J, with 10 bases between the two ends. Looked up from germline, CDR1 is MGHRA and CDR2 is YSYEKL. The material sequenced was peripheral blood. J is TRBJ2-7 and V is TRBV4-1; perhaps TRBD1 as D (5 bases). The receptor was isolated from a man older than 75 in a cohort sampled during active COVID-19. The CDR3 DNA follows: TGCGCCAGCAGCCAAGACCAGGGTCAATACGAGCAGTACTTC. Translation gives CASSQDQGQYEQYF.